The sequence of this T cell receptor (beta chain) was determined in a study of tumor-infiltrating lymphocytes in primary liver carcinoma. Study information: Men and women, 30 to 69 years of age, made up the patients. Study-wide results and limits: Only about 8-25% of top clones spanned all five tumor regions. Lesser overlap characterized tumor-adjacent and tumor-blood pairs relative to tumor region pairs. Top-250-clone fractions were significantly higher in tumors than in blood (p = 0.039).

RNA and DNA were co-extracted from roughly 20-30 mg of unsorted bulk tissue. Per germline, CDR1 SGHAT and CDR2 FQNNGV. The CDR3 loop spans 16 amino acids. TCR beta cDNA was reverse-transcribed from 400 to 500 ng of total RNA. The reaction used a constant-region primer and ProtoScript II reverse transcriptase. The TCR beta library was amplified through three nested multiplex PCR rounds in a modified ARM-PCR procedure. The opening two PCR rounds, 10 cycles each, paired TRBV1-TRBV30 forward primers with a C-beta reverse primer. Via MiXCR, TCRdb re-called the multiplex PCR reads, giving one row per CDR3 protein. This table holds some 110,000 distinct CDR3 sequences, 60% to 75% found once. For this clonotype: Its antigen is as yet unknown. At one end, the junction sequence differs from germline, possibly due to a read error.

The sequencing input was liver tumor tissue from sampling region 3. Subset of the sample: tumor region T3, left-lateral pole. The chain links TRBV11-2 to TRBJ2-2; no reliable D call. The source of this sequence is a woman aged 60-75 years with primary liver carcinoma and hepatitis B virus infection. The CDR3 DNA reads as TGTGCCATCAGCGACGGACGTATCACGAACACCGGGGAGCTGTTTTTT. This sequence encodes CAISDGRITNTGELFF.